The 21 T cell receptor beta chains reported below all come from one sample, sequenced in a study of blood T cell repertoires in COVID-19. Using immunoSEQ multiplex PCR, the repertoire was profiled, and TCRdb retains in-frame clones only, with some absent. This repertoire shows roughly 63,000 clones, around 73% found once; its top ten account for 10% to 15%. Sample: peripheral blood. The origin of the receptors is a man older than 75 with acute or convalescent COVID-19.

This chain's CDR3 is CASTVEPGQNTEAFF. CDR3 nucleotides: TGTGCCAGTACCGTAGAACCGGGACAGAACACTGAAGCTTTCTTT. The chain is built from TRBV6-5 and TRBJ1-1, with D tentatively TRBD1 (6 bases). Germline CDR1 reads MNHEY; CDR2 reads SVGAGI. The CDR3 has 15 residues. Trimming stripped 9 bases from V and 1 base from J, with 18 bases between.

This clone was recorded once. For the CDR3, the DNA is TGTGCCAGCAGTTACGAACAGGAATACAACTATGGCTACACCTTC. This gives the protein CASSYEQEYNYGYTF. This rearrangement joins TRBV6-2 or TRBV6-3 to TRBJ1-2; perhaps TRBD1 as D (5 bases). V was clipped by 2 bases and J by 2 bases, with 12 bases between them. The CDR3 loop spans 15 amino acids. Germline assignment: CDR1 MNHEY and CDR2 SVGEGT.

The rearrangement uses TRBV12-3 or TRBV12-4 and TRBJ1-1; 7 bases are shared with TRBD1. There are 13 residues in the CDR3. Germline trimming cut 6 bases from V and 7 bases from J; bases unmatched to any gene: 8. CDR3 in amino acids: CASSPDWTGEAFF. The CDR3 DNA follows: TGTGCCAGCAGCCCAGATTGGACAGGTGAAGCTTTCTTT.

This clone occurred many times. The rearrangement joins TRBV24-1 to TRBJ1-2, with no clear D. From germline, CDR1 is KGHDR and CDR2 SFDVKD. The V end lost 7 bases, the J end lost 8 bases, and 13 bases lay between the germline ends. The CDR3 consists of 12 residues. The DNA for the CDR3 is TGTGCCACCAGCGAGGGTCCTGGCGGCTACACCTTC. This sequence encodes CATSEGPGGYTF.

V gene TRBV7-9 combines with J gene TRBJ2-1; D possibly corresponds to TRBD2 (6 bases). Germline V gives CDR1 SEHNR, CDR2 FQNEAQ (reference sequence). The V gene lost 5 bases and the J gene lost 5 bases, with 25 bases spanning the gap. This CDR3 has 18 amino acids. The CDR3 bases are TGTGCCAGCAGCCCCCGTAGGGGAGGTCATCGGGGAAACAATGAGCAGTTCTTC. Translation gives CASSPRRGGHRGNNEQFF.

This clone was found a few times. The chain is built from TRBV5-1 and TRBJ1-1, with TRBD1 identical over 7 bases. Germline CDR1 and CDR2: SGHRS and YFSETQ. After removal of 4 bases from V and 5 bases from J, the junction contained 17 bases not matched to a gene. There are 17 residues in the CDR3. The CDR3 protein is CASSQGQRVTSGTEAFF. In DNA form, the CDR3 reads TGCGCCAGCAGCCAGGGACAGAGGGTGACTTCGGGGACTGAAGCTTTCTTT.

The CDR3 nucleotides read TGTGCCACCAGTGTAACAGGAGACTCCTACAATGAGCAGTTCTTC. Protein product: CATSVTGDSYNEQFF. V usage is TRBV24-1 and J usage is TRBJ2-1, with a possible D match to TRBD1 (5 bases). V was cut by 5 bases and J by 0 bases, with 10 bases left in between. CDR3 size: 15 residues. Germline assignment: CDR1 KGHDR and CDR2 SFDVKD.

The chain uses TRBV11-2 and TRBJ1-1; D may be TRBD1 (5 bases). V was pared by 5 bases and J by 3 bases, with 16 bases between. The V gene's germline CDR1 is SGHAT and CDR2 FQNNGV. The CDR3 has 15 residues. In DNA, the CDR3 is TGTGCCAGCAGCAACATTCGGGGAGGGGACACTGAAGCTTTCTTT. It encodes CASSNIRGGDTEAFF.

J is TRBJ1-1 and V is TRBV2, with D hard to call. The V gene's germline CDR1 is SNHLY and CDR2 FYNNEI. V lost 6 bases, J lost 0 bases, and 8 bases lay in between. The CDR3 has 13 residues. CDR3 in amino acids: CASRVDLNTEAFF. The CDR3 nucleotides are TGTGCCAGCAGAGTCGACTTGAACACTGAAGCTTTCTTT.

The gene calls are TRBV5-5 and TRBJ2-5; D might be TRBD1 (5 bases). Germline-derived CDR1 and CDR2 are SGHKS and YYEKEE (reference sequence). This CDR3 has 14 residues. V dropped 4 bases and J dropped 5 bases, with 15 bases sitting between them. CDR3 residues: CASSLLQGRETQYF. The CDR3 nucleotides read TGTGCCAGCAGCCTCCTCCAGGGTCGGGAGACCCAGTACTTC.

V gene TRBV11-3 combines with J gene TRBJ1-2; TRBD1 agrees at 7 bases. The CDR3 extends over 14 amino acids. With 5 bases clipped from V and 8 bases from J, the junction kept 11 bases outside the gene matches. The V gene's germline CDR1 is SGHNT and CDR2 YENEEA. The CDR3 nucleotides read TGTGCCAGCAGCCCGACGGACAGGAATGGAGGCTACACCTTC. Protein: CASSPTDRNGGYTF.

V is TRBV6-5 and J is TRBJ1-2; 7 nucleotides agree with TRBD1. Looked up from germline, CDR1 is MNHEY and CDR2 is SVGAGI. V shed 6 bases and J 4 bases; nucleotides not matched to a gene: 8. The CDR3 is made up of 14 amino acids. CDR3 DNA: TGTGCCAGCAGCCAAGGGGGGACAGTCTATGGCTACACCTTC. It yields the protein CASSQGGTVYGYTF.

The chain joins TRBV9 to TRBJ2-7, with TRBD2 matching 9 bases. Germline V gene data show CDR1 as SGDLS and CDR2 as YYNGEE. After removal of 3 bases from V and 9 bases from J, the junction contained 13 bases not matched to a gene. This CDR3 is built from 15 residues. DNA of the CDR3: TGTGCCAGCAGCGCCTCCGGGACTAGCAATGGTGGGCAGTACTTC. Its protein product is CASSASGTSNGGQYF.

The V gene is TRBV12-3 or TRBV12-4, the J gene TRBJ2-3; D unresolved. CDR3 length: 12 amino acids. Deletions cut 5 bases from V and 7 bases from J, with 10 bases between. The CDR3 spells CASSTSRNTQYF. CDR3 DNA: TGTGCCAGCAGTACGTCCAGGAATACGCAGTATTTT.

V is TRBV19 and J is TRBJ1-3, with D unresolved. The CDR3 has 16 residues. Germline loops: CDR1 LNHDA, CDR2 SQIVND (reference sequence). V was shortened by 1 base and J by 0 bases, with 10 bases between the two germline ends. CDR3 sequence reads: CASSIGYGNSGNTIYF. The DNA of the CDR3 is TGTGCCAGTAGTATAGGTTACGGGAACTCTGGAAACACCATATATTTT.

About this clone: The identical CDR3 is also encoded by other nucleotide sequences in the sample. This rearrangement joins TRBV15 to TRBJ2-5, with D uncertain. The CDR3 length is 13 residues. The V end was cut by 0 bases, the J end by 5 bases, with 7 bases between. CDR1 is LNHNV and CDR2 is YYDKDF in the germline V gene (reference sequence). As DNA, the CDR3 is TGTGCCACCAGCAGAGATCCTCGGGAGACCCAGTACTTC. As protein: CATSRDPRETQYF.

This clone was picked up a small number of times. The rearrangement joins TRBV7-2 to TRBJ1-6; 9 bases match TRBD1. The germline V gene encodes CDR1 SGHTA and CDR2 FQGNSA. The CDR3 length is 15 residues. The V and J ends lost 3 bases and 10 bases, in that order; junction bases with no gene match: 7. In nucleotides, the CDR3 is TGTGCCAGCAGCTTTCAGGGACAGGGTAGATCACCCCTCCACTTT. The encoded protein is CASSFQGQGRSPLHF.

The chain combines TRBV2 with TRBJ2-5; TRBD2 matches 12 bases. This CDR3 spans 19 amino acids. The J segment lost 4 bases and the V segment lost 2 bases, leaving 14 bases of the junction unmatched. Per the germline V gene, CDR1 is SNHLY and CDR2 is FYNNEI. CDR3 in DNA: TGTGCCAGCAGTGAAAGGCAGGGGGCTAGCGGGAGGGCCAGAGAGACCCAGTACTTC. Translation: CASSERQGASGRARETQYF.

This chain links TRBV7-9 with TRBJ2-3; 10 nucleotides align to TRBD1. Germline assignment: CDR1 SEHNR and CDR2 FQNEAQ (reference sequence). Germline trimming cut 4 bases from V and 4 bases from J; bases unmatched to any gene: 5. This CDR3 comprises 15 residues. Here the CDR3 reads CASSSQTGGPDTQYF. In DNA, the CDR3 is TGTGCCAGCAGCTCGCAGACAGGGGGCCCAGATACGCAGTATTTT.

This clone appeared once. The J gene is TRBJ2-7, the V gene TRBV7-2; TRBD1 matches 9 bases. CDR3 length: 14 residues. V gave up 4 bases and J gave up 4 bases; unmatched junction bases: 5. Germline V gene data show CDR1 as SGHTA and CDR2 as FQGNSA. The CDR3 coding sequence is TGTGCCAGCAGCTATACAGGGGGCGAATACGAGCAGTACTTC. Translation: CASSYTGGEYEQYF.

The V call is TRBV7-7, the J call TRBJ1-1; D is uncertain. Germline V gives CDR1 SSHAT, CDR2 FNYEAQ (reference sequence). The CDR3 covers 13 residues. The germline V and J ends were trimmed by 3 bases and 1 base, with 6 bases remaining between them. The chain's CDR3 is CASSFAENTEAFF. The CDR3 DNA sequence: TGTGCCAGCAGCTTCGCAGAGAACACTGAAGCTTTCTTT.